The text below deals with one TCR beta chain. The record originates from a study of blood T cell repertoires in COVID-19. Study as a whole: In each case, the material was cDNA or gDNA derived from T cells, B-cell-depleted T cells, or PBMCs.

Some clones are missing from TCRdb's copy, which holds only in-frame ones; the method was immunoSEQ multiplex PCR. Of under 400,000 clones in the sample, about 90% were seen once. Participant reports of clinical history set cohort assignment. The V end was cut by 2 bases, the J end by 0 bases, with 8 bases between. Germline loops: CDR1 SNHLY, CDR2 FYNNEI. CDR3 size: 14 residues. This TCR was recovered from a man aged 35 to 55 in a cohort exposed to, infected with or recovered from COVID-19 (not recorded which). Sequenced material: PBMCs or T cells enriched from blood (not recorded which). The V call is TRBV2, the J call TRBJ2-7; D is unresolved. CDR3 sequence (DNA): TGTGCCAGCAGTGAACGACGGAGCTCCTACGAGCAGTACTTC. This sequence encodes CASSERRSSYEQYF.